The 29 T cell receptor beta chains reported below all come from one sample, sequenced in a study of beta chain features in type 1 diabetes. Sequenced material consisted of expressed TCRB transcripts (all of the isolated RNA was reverse transcribed). Clones were sequenced by immunoSEQ multiplex PCR, and TCRdb holds only the in-frame ones, with some missing. The sample lists 200,000 to 250,000 clones; over 8.5% were seen once. The sample comprised naive CD4+ T cells from blood. The receptors were sampled from a woman younger than 30 in good health.

This clone was recorded a few times. The chain is built from TRBV5-1 and TRBJ2-5, with D hard to call. V shed 1 base and J shed 2 bases, with 9 bases lying between them. CDR1 is SGHRS, CDR2 YFSETQ, per germline. The length of the CDR3 is 14 residues. As DNA, the CDR3 is TGCGCCAGCAGCTTGAAACAGCCTCAAGAGACCCAGTACTTC. This gives the protein CASSLKQPQETQYF.

Ten or more counts support this clone. The chain combines TRBV7-2 with TRBJ2-1, with 7 bases lining up with TRBD1. The CDR3 loop spans 14 amino acids. Germline-derived CDR1 and CDR2 are SGHTA and FQGNSA. Losses at the gene ends were 4 bases for V and 9 bases for J; bases not matched to a gene: 9. The CDR3 spells CASSSRYRDSEQFF. DNA for the CDR3: TGTGCCAGCAGCTCACGTTACCGGGACAGTGAGCAGTTCTTC.

The chain carries TRBV7-3 and TRBJ1-1; possibly TRBD1 for D (5 bases). V was shortened by 2 bases and J by 2 bases, with 9 bases between the two germline ends. Germline assignment: CDR1 SGHTA and CDR2 FQGTGA. This CDR3 region has 14 residues. The CDR3 region has the DNA TGTGCCAGCAGCTTAGGACATGGTAACACTGAAGCTTTCTTT. This gives the protein CASSLGHGNTEAFF. Full variable domain (missing parts from reference TRBV7-3 and TRBJ1-1): GAGVSQTPSNKVTEKGKYVELRCDPISGHTALYWYRQSLGQGPEFLIYFQGTGAADDSGLPNDRFFAVRPEGSVSTLKIQRTERGDSAVYLCASSLGHGNTEAFFGQGTRLTVV.

A few counts support this clone. This specimen includes other DNA sequences encoding the same CDR3. V is TRBV5-1 and J is TRBJ2-7; 11 bases align to TRBD2. The CDR3 is 16 residues long. Per germline, CDR1 SGHRS and CDR2 YFSETQ. The V and J ends lost 0 bases and 0 bases, in that order; junction bases with no gene match: 2. The CDR3 sequence is CASSLGLAGGSYEQYF. The CDR3 bases are TGCGCCAGCAGCTTGGGCCTAGCGGGAGGCTCCTACGAGCAGTACTTC.

A few counts support this clone. The V gene is TRBV9, the J gene TRBJ1-4, with D possibly being TRBD1 (5 bases). Trimming took 0 bases from V and 0 from J, leaving 15 bases between them. CDR3 length: 18 amino acids. CDR1 and CDR2 (germline): SGDLS, YYNGEE. The CDR3 region has the DNA TGTGCCAGCAGCGTAGATTATGGGGGACTTGCAACTAATGAAAAACTGTTTTTT. Protein: CASSVDYGGLATNEKLFF.

This chain connects TRBV19 to TRBJ1-2; 7 positions match TRBD1. This CDR3 has 14 amino acids. Germline V lookup: CDR1 LNHDA, CDR2 SQIVND (reference sequence). After removal of 7 bases from V and 2 bases from J, the junction contained 7 bases not matched to a gene. The CDR3, as DNA: TGTGCCAGTACTCGGTCGGGACAGAACTATGGCTACACCTTC. Protein: CASTRSGQNYGYTF.

The genes are TRBV5-1 and TRBJ1-1, with TRBD1 matching over 11 bases. The CDR3 is 16 amino acids. V lost 0 bases, J lost 1 base, and 2 bases stayed unmatched. CDR1 is SGHRS and CDR2 is YFSETQ in the germline V gene. CDR3 amino acids: CASSLGDRGANTEAFF. The CDR3 region has the DNA TGCGCCAGCAGCTTGGGGGACAGGGGGGCGAACACTGAAGCTTTCTTT.

The chain joins TRBV30 to TRBJ1-2, with TRBD1 as a possible D gene (5 bases). The CDR3 is 15 residues long. From germline, CDR1 is GTSNPN and CDR2 SVGIG (reference sequence). The V gene lost 0 bases and the J gene lost 4 bases, with 15 bases spanning the gap. The CDR3 here is CAWSVPPGVPYGYTF. As DNA, the CDR3 is TGTGCCTGGAGTGTGCCCCCGGGGGTCCCCTATGGCTACACCTTC. Combining the CDR3 with reference TRBV30 and TRBJ1-2 gives the whole variable domain SQTIHQWPATLVQPVGSPLSLECTVEGTSNPNLYWYRQAAGRGLQLLFYSVGIGQISSEVPQNLSASRPQDRQFILSSKKLLLSDSGFYLCAWSVPPGVPYGYTFGSGTRLTVV.

This clone was picked up a small number of times. CDR3 coding DNA: TGTGCCAGCAGTGAAGCCCGTACACGGGCTGAAGCTTTCTTT. Its protein is CASSEARTRAEAFF. The chain couples TRBV2 to TRBJ1-1; D remains ambiguous. Germline CDR1 is SNHLY and CDR2 is FYNNEI. There are 14 residues in the CDR3. V lost 0 bases and J lost 6, with 11 bases in between.

Only a few counts were recorded for this clone. The chain is built from TRBV19 and TRBJ2-5; TRBD2 matches at 10 bases. The CDR3 runs to 15 residues. The trim removed 5 bases at V and 4 bases at J, leaving 7 bases unmatched. The V gene's germline CDR1 is LNHDA and CDR2 SQIVND (reference sequence). For the CDR3, the DNA is TGTGCCAGTAGTTCAGCGGGAGGGCGTATAGAGACCCAGTACTTC. Its protein is CASSSAGGRIETQYF.

This clone was found a few times. The CDR3 coding sequence is TGTGCCATCAGTGGCCCCGGGGGAGGGGCCTACAATGAGCAGTTCTTC. Translation gives CAISGPGGGAYNEQFF. The chain links TRBV10-3 to TRBJ2-1, with 7 bases lining up with TRBD2. CDR3 length: 16 residues. The V and J ends lost 4 bases and 2 bases, in that order; junction bases with no gene match: 8. Germline CDR1 ENHRY, CDR2 SYGVKD.

The rearrangement uses TRBV5-8 and TRBJ2-3; TRBD1 matches at 8 bases. This CDR3 contains 15 residues. Germline V CDR1 and CDR2: SGHTS, YDEGEE. V gave up 4 bases and J gave up 4 bases; unmatched junction bases: 8. The CDR3 sequence: CASSLGQGGPDTQYF. In nucleotides, the CDR3 is TGTGCCAGCAGCCTAGGACAGGGCGGACCAGATACGCAGTATTTT.

This chain uses TRBV5-1 with TRBJ2-3; D remains ambiguous. The CDR3 is 13 residues long. The germline CDR1 and CDR2 sequences are SGHRS and YFSETQ. V was shortened by 6 bases and J by 5 bases, with 13 bases between the two germline ends. The CDR3 nucleotides read TGCGCCAGCATAGCAACCCCCAGAGATACGCAGTATTTT. It specifies CASIATPRDTQYF.

The rearrangement uses TRBV6-6 and TRBJ1-1, with D hard to call. The germline gives CDR1 MNHNY, CDR2 SVGAGI (reference sequence). The CDR3 runs 13 residues. The V end lost 6 bases, the J end lost 1 base, and 9 bases lay between the germline ends. The CDR3 is CASSPSTNTEAFF. The CDR3 DNA reads TGTGCCAGCAGCCCGAGCACGAACACTGAAGCTTTCTTT.

In this sample, this clone turned up a few times. V is TRBV7-2 and J is TRBJ2-1; the D is unclear. The V end was cut by 1 base, the J end by 0 bases, with 10 bases between. Germline-derived CDR1 and CDR2 are SGHTA and FQGNSA. CDR3 size: 16 residues. CDR3 in amino acids: CASSLGYVVSYNEQFF. The CDR3 DNA sequence: TGTGCCAGCAGCTTAGGCTACGTGGTCTCCTACAATGAGCAGTTCTTC.

A few counts support this clone. The chain couples TRBV25-1 to TRBJ2-2, with D perhaps matching TRBD2 (6 bases). The germline CDR1 and CDR2 sequences are MGHDK and SYGVNS. The CDR3 spans 17 residues. The germline V and J ends were trimmed by 1 base and 3 bases, with 15 bases remaining between them. The CDR3 sequence is CASSEFVAGLDTGELFF. CDR3 sequence (DNA): TGTGCCAGCAGTGAATTCGTGGCGGGGTTGGACACCGGGGAGCTGTTTTTT.

This clone occurred many times. The chain combines TRBV30 with TRBJ1-2; D not resolved. V was trimmed by 4 bases and J by 4 bases, leaving 4 bases between them. The CDR3 spans 10 residues. From germline, CDR1 is GTSNPN and CDR2 SVGIG (reference sequence). Here the CDR3 reads CAWMSYGYTF. CDR3 sequence (DNA): TGTGCCTGGATGAGCTATGGCTACACCTTC.

This clone was counted only a few times. The V call is TRBV19, the J call TRBJ2-3; TRBD2 is a possible D gene (6 bases). The CDR3 is 14 amino acids. Germline CDR1 and CDR2: LNHDA and SQIVND (reference sequence). Trimming removed 5 bases at V and 6 bases at J, with 15 bases between. Written as DNA, the CDR3 is TGTGCCAGTAGTCGACGGGAGACGTCGGATACGCAGTATTTT. Its protein product is CASSRRETSDTQYF.

A note on this clone: Germline and junction disagree at one end, which may indicate a read error. This chain joins TRBV6-1 and TRBJ1-1; D gene ambiguous. Per the germline V gene, CDR1 is MNHNS and CDR2 is SASEGT. The CDR3 totals 12 residues. CDR3 DNA sequence: TGTGCCAGTAGTGCAGGTCACACTGAAGCTTTCTTT. Protein product: CASSAGHTEAFF.

The rearrangement uses TRBV10-2 and TRBJ1-4; TRBD1 is a possible D gene (5 bases). The V gene lost 8 bases and the J gene lost 8 bases, with 18 bases spanning the gap. Germline assignment: CDR1 WSHSY and CDR2 SAAADI. This CDR3 spans 14 amino acids. The CDR3 DNA is TGCGCCAGCTTAGGGACGGAAGCGGGAGAAAAACTGTTTTTT. Translation: CASLGTEAGEKLFF.

This clone has more than one count but fewer than ten. This chain links TRBV4-2 with TRBJ2-3, with TRBD1 as a possible D gene (6 bases). The CDR3 runs to 16 residues. The V gene's germline CDR1 is LGHNA and CDR2 YNFKEQ. Trimming pared 1 base from V and 6 bases from J, leaving 17 bases between. CDR3 in DNA: TGTGCCAGCAGCCAAGGGGACACGGGTGGTTCGGATACGCAGTATTTT. Protein product: CASSQGDTGGSDTQYF.

V gene TRBV5-1 combines with J gene TRBJ2-3; D might be TRBD1 (6 bases). CDR1 is SGHRS, CDR2 YFSETQ, per germline. The V end was cut by 3 bases, the J end by 2 bases, with 16 bases between. This CDR3 has 16 amino acids. The CDR3 sequence: CASSSEGVLSTDTQYF. CDR3 coding DNA: TGCGCCAGCAGCTCAGAGGGGGTCCTGTCCACAGATACGCAGTATTTT.

This clone was seen more than once but under ten times. This chain uses TRBV18 with TRBJ1-5; tentative D call: TRBD1 (6 bases). Germline CDR1 is KGHSH and CDR2 is LQKENI. V lost 1 base and J lost 5, with 18 bases in between. CDR3 length: 17 residues. The CDR3 sequence is CASSPLSVGRGYQPQHF. CDR3 coding DNA: TGTGCCAGCTCACCACTATCCGTGGGCAGGGGATATCAGCCCCAGCATTTT.

V gene TRBV19 combines with J gene TRBJ2-7; no clear D gene. In germline, CDR1 is LNHDA, CDR2 SQIVND (reference sequence). V was clipped by 3 bases and J by 2 bases, with 11 bases between them. The CDR3 runs 14 residues. This chain's CDR3 is CASSIRRTAYEQYF. CDR3 coding DNA: TGTGCCAGTAGTATCCGCAGAACAGCCTACGAGCAGTACTTC.

The chain links TRBV11-2 to TRBJ1-6; 7 bases agree with TRBD1. Looked up from germline, CDR1 is SGHAT and CDR2 is FQNNGV. With V trimmed by 2 bases and J by 9 bases, 4 bases remained unmatched. CDR3 length: 14 amino acids. CDR3 DNA: TGTGCCAGCAGCTTAACAGGGGCCATTTCACCCCTCCACTTT. It encodes CASSLTGAISPLHF.

The chain employs TRBV19 and TRBJ1-1; D not certain. V lost 3 bases, J lost 1 base, and 9 bases lay in between. CDR1 LNHDA and CDR2 SQIVND come from the germline V gene (reference sequence). This CDR3 has 14 residues. CDR3 sequence: CASSMSFPNTEAFF. The CDR3 DNA sequence: TGTGCCAGTAGTATGTCCTTCCCGAACACTGAAGCTTTCTTT. Full variable domain (rest looked up from reference TRBV19 and TRBJ1-1): DGGITQSPKYLFRKEGQNVTLSCEQNLNHDAMYWYRQDPGQGLRLIYYSQIVNDFQKGDIAEGYSVSREKKESFPLTVTSAQKNPTAFYLCASSMSFPNTEAFFGQGTRLTVV.

This clone was observed a handful of times. This chain connects TRBV29-1 to TRBJ1-3; perhaps TRBD1 as D (6 bases). The germline V gene has CDR1 SQVTM and CDR2 ANQGSEA. V lost 4 bases to trimming and J lost 2 bases, with 12 bases between them. There are 14 residues in the CDR3. CDR3 region: CSVAVGGAGNTIYF. The CDR3 coding sequence is TGCAGCGTTGCGGTAGGGGGTGCTGGAAACACCATATATTTT.

The V and J genes are TRBV5-4 and TRBJ1-2; 7 bases match TRBD1. The V and J ends lost 1 base and 8 bases, in that order; junction bases with no gene match: 8. The CDR3 is made up of 14 amino acids. Germline-derived CDR1 and CDR2 are SGHNT and YYREEE (reference sequence). The chain's CDR3 is CASSLWQGERGYTF. For the CDR3, the DNA is TGTGCCAGCAGCTTGTGGCAGGGGGAAAGAGGCTACACCTTC.

This clone was seen a handful of times. V gene TRBV7-2 combines with J gene TRBJ2-1; 10 nucleotides match TRBD2. The J segment lost 2 bases and the V segment lost 2 bases, leaving 12 bases of the junction unmatched. Germline V gives CDR1 SGHTA, CDR2 FQGNSA. CDR3 size: 19 residues. The CDR3 region has the DNA TGTGCCAGCAGCTTACTCCCCGGACGACTAGCGGGTACCTACAATGAGCAGTTCTTC. Translating gives CASSLLPGRLAGTYNEQFF.